This T cell receptor (beta chain) is drawn from a study of metastatic and nonmetastatic thyroid tumors. The CDR3 is 13 amino acids. Germline V gene sequence: CDR1 MNHEY, CDR2 SVGAGI. V gave up 2 bases and J gave up 6 bases, with 8 bases separating them. Patients underwent thyroid surgery, and none had received any treatment before it. TCRdb ran MiXCR on the PCR reads. The table shows under 20,000 clones, with around a sixth occurring only once. The chain joins TRBV6-5 to TRBJ1-5; D remains unclear. This sequence was found in a male donor with papillary thyroid cancer or a benign thyroid nodule (not recorded which). Some clones in this sample may be carry-over from other donors' samples. Source material: blood. The CDR3 here is CASSYEGGQPQHF. In DNA, the CDR3 is TGTGCCAGCAGTTACGAGGGAGGTCAGCCCCAGCATTTT.